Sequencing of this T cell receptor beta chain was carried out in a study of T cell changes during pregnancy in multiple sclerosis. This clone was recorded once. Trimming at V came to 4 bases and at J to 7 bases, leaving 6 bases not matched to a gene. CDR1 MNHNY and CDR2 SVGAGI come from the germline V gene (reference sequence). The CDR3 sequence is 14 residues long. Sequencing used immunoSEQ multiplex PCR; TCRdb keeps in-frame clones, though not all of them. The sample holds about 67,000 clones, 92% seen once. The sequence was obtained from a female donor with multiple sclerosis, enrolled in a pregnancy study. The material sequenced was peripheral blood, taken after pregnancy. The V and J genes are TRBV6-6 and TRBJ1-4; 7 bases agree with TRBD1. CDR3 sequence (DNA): TGTGCCAGCAGTTTCACAGGGGCGGGTGAAAAACTGTTTTTT. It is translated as CASSFTGAGEKLFF.